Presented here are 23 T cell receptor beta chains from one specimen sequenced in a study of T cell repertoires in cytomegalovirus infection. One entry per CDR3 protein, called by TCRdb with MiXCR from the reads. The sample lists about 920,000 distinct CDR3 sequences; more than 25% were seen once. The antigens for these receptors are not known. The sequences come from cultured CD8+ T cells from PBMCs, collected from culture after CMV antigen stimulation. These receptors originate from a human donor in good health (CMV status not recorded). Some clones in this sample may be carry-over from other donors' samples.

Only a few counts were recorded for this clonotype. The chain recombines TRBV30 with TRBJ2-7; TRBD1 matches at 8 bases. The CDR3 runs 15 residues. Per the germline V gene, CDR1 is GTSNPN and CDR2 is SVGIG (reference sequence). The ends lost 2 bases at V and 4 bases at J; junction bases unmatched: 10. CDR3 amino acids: CAWSTPSTGGYEQYF. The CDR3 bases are TGTGCCTGGAGTACGCCTTCTACAGGGGGATACGAGCAGTACTTC.

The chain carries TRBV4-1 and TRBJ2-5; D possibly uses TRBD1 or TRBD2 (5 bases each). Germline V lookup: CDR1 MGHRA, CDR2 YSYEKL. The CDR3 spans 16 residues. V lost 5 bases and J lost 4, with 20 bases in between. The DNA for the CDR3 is TGCGCCAGCAGCGCCCGGGACCCCCTGTACCGAGAGACCCAGTACTTC. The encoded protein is CASSARDPLYRETQYF.

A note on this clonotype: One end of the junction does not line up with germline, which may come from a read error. CDR3 amino acids: CVSNPGRVYNEQFF. DNA of the CDR3: TGTGTCAGCAATCCGGGCAGGGTCTACAATGAGCAGTTCTTC. The chain couples TRBV27 to TRBJ2-1; D possibly corresponds to TRBD1 (5 bases). Germline loops: CDR1 MNHEY, CDR2 SMNVEV (reference sequence). The CDR3 covers 14 residues.

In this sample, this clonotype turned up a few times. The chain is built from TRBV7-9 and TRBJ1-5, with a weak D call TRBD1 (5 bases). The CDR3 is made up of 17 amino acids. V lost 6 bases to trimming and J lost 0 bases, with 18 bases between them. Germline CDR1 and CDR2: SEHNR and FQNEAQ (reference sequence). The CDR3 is CASSSTGDIYSNQPQHF. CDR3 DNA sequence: TGTGCCAGCAGTTCTACAGGAGATATATATAGCAATCAGCCCCAGCATTTT.

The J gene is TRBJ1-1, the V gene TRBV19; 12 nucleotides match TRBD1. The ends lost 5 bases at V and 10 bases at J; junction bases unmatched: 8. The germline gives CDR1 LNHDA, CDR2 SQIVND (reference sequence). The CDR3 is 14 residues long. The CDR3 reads CASSHGTGGLGAFF. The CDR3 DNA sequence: TGTGCCAGTAGTCACGGGACAGGGGGCCTTGGAGCTTTCTTT.

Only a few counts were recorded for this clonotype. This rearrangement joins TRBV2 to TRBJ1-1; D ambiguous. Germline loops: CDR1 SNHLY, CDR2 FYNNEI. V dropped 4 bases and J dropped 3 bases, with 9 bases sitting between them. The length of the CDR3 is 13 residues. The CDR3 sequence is CASSAVTDTEAFF. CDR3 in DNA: TGTGCCAGCAGTGCGGTCACGGACACTGAAGCTTTCTTT.

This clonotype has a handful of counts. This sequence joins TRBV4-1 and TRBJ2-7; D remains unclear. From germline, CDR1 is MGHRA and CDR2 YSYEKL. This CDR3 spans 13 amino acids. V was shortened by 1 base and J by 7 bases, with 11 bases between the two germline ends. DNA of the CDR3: TGCGCCAGCAGCCAAGGAATTGAGCTTGAGCAGTACTTC. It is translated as CASSQGIELEQYF.

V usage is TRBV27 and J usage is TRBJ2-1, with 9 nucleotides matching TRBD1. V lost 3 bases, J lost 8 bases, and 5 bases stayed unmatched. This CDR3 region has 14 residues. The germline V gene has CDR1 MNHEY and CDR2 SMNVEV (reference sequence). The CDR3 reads CASSLGTGFHEQFF. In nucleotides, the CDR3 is TGTGCCAGCAGTTTGGGGACAGGGTTCCATGAGCAGTTCTTC.

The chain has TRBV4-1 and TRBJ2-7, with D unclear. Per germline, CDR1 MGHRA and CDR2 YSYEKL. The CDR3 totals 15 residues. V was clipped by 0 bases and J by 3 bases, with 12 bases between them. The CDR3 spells CASSQDRQSYYEQYV. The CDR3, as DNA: TGCGCCAGCAGCCAAGATCGGCAGTCTTACTACGAGCAGTACGTC.

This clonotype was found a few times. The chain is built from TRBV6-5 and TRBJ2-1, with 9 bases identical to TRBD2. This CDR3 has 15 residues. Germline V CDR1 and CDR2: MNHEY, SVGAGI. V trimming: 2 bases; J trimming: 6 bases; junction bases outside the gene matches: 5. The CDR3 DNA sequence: TGTGCCAGCAGTTACGATAGCGGGGGCCCCAATGAGCAGTTCTTC. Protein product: CASSYDSGGPNEQFF.

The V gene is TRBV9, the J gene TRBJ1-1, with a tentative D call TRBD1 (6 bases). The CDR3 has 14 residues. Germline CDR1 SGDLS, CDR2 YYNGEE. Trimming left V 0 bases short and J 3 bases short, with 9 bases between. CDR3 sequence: CASSVEGGDTEAFF. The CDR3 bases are TGTGCCAGCAGCGTAGAAGGGGGGGACACTGAAGCTTTCTTT.

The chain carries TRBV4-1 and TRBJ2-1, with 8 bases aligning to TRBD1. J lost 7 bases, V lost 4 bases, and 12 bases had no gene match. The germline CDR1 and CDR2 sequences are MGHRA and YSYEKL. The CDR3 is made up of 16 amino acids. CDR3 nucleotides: TGCGCCAGCAGCCGGGAAAAGAGGGACAGGAGGAATGAGCAGTTCTTC. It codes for CASSREKRDRRNEQFF.

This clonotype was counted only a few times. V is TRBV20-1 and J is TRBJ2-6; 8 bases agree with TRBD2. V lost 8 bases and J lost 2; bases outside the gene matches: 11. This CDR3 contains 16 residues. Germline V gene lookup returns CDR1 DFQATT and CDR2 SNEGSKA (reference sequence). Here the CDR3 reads CSSVAGTRPGANVLTF. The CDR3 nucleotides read TGCAGTTCGGTAGCGGGGACGCGTCCTGGGGCCAACGTCCTGACTTTC.

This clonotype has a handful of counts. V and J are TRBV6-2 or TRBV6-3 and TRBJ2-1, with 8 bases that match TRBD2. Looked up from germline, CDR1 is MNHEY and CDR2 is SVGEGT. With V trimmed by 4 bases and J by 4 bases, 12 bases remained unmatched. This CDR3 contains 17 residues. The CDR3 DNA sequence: TGTGCCAGCAGTTCTTTTTTCGGGACTAGTTCTTACAATGAGCAGTTCTTC. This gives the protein CASSSFFGTSSYNEQFF.

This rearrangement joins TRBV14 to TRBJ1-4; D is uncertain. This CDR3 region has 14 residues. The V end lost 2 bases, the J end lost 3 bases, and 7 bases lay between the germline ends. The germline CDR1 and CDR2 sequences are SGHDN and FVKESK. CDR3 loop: CASSQYGSNEKLFF. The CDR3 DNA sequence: TGTGCCAGCAGCCAATATGGATCTAATGAAAAACTGTTTTTT.

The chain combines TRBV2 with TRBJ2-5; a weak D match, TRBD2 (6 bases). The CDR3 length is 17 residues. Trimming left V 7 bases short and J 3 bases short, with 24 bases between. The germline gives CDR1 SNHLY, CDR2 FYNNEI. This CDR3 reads CASTKGQGRGTEETQYF. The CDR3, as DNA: TGTGCCAGCACTAAAGGGCAGGGCCGCGGGACCGAAGAGACCCAGTACTTC.

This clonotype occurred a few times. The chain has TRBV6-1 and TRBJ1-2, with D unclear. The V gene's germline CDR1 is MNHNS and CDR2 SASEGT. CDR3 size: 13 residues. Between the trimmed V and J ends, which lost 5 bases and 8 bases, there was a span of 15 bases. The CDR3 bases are TGTGCCAGCAGTTCCCAACTGGCCCTCGGCTACACCTTC. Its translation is CASSSQLALGYTF.

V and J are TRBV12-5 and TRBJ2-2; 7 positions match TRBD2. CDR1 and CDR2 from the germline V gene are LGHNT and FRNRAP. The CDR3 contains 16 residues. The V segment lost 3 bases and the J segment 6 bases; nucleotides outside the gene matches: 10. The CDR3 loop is CASGFGAGKSSGELFF. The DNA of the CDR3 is TGTGCTAGTGGTTTCGGAGCGGGGAAAAGTTCCGGGGAGCTGTTTTTT.

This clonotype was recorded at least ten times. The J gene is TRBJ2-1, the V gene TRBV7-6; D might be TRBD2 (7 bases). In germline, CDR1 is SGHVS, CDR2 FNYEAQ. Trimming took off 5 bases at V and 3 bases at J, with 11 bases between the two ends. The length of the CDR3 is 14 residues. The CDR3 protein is CASSRGGYYNEQFF. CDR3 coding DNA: TGTGCCAGCAGCAGGGGGGGGTACTACAATGAGCAGTTCTTC.

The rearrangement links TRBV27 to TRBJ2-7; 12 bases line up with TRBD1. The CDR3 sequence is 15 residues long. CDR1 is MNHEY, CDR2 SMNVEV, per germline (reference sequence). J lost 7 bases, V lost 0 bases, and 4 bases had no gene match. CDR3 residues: CASSLSGTGGVEQYV. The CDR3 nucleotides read TGTGCCAGCAGTTTATCAGGGACAGGGGGCGTTGAGCAGTACGTC.

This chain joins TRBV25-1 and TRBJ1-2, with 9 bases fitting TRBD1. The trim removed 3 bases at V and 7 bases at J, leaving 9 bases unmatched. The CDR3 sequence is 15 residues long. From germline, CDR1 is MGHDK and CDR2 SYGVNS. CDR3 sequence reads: CASSDPRDRVAGYTF. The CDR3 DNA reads TGTGCCAGCAGTGACCCCCGGGACAGGGTCGCTGGCTACACCTTC.

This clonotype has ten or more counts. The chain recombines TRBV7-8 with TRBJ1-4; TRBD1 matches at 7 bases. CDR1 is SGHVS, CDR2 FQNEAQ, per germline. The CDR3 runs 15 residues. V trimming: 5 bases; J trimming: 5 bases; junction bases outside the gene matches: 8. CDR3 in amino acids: CASSLRRQGNEKLFF. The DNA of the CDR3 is TGTGCCAGCAGCCTCCGGAGACAGGGCAATGAAAAACTGTTTTTT.

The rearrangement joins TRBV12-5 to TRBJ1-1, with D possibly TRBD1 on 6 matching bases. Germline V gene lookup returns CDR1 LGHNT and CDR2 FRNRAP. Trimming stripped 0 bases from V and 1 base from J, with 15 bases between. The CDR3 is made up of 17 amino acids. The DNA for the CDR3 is TGTGCTAGTGGTTTGGTAATCGCAGGGGACGAGAACACTGAAGCTTTCTTT. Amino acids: CASGLVIAGDENTEAFF.